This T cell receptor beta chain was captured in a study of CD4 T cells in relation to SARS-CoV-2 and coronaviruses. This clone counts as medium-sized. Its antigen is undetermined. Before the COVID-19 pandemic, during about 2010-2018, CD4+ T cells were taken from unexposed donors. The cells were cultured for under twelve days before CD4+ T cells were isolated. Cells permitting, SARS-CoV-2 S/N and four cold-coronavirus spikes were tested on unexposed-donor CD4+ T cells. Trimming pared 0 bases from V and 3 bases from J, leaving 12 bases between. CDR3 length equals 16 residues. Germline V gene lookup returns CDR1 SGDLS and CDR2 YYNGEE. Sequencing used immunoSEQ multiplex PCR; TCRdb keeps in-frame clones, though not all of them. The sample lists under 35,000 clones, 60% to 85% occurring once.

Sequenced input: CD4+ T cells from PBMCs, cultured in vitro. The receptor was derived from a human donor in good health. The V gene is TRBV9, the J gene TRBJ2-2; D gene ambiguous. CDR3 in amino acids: CASSVDSGSDTGELFF. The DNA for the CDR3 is TGTGCCAGCAGCGTAGATTCAGGATCGGACACCGGGGAGCTGTTTTTT.